Listed below are T cell receptor beta chains from one sample, sequenced in a study of OX40 agonist ivuxolimab in advanced cancers. The data were produced by immunoSEQ multiplex PCR, yet TCRdb's version contains in-frame clones alone and is incomplete. There are about 53,000 clones in the sample; roughly 84% occur only once, and around 1.5% lies in the top ten. Specimen: CD4+ or CD8+ T cells sorted from blood, collected in a trial of the OX40 agonist ivuxolimab. Source of these receptors: an adult with an advanced solid tumor such as melanoma, head and neck, liver or kidney cancer. The CDR3 runs from the conserved cysteine through the conserved F or W. Each record gives: V gene, D gene, clone size, J gene, CDR3 DNA, CDR3 protein. D genes are given only for firm matches. Clone size is stated in some rows and not others, as once, few, many or a class when expanded.

>TRBV7-8|TRBD1|-|TRBJ1-1
TGTGCCAGCAGCCCGAATCACAGGGGAAGAAGGACTGAAGCTTTCTTT
CASSPNHRGRRTEAFF
>TRBV9|TRBD1|-|TRBJ2-7
TGTGCCAGCAGCGCCCAGACAGGGACCGAGCAGTACTTC
CASSAQTGTEQYF
>TRBV2|TRBD1|-|TRBJ1-4
TGTGCCAGCAGTGACCGGGACAGGGGGCGAAAACTGTTTTTT
CASSDRDRGRKLFF
>TRBV9|TRBD1|few|TRBJ2-2
TGTGCCAGCAGCCCAGGGACAGTTACCGGGGAGCTGTTTTTT
CASSPGTVTGELFF
>TRBV4-1|TRBD1|-|TRBJ1-6
TGCGCCAGCAGCCGAGGGGAGACAGGGTCTTCCTTCCACTTT
CASSRGETGSSFHF
>TRBV29-1|TRBD2|-|TRBJ2-3
TGCAGCGTTGAAATCCTACTAGCGGAGACATCCTTTAGCACAGATACGCAGTATTTT
CSVEILLAETSFSTDTQYF
>TRBV6-6|-|-|TRBJ1-5
TGTGCCAGCAACACGGGTCATAGCAATCAGCCCCAGCATTTT
CASNTGHSNQPQHF
>TRBV19|-|-|TRBJ1-5
TGTGCCAGTAGTATACCCACGAGGGGAAGCAATCAGCCCCAGCATTTT
CASSIPTRGSNQPQHF
>TRBV11-2|-|-|TRBJ2-1
TGTGCCAGCAGCCCCCCTAGGCAGCAGAACGAGCAGTTCTTC
CASSPPRQQNEQFF
>TRBV5-4|-|-|TRBJ2-3
TGTGCCAGCAGCTTGGCACAGGGTTCCACAGATACGCAGTATTTT
CASSLAQGSTDTQYF
>TRBV6-6|-|-|TRBJ2-7
TGTGCCAGCAGCTTCGGGACACCCAGGGACGAGCAGTACTTC
CASSFGTPRDEQYF
>TRBV5-1|-|-|TRBJ2-3
TGCGCCAGCAGCGACGGACTTTACCCTGATACGCAGTATTTT
CASSDGLYPDTQYF
>TRBV7-3|-|once|TRBJ1-1
TGTGCCAGCAGCTTATATGGGTCCGCTAAGACTGAAGCTTTCTTT
CASSLYGSAKTEAFF
>TRBV10-2|TRBD1|-|TRBJ1-5
TGCGCCAGCAGTACCGACAGGGGGAGTGGGCAGCCCCAGCATTTT
CASSTDRGSGQPQHF
>TRBV6-4|TRBD2|-|TRBJ2-2
TGTGCCAGCAGTTCAGCGGGAGGGGTCACCGGGGAGCTGTTTTTT
CASSSAGGVTGELFF
>TRBV18|-|-|TRBJ1-4
TGTGCCAGCTCGGGAGGGCCCAATGAAAAACTGTTTTTT
CASSGGPNEKLFF
>TRBV6-4|-|-|TRBJ1-2
TGTGCCAGCAGTGAAAGTCAGGCTAACTATGGCTACACCTTC
CASSESQANYGYTF
>TRBV4-2|-|-|TRBJ1-1
TGTGCCAGCAGCCAAGTCGGGGCGATGAACACTGAAGCTTTCTTT
CASSQVGAMNTEAFF
>TRBV10-3|-|-|TRBJ2-7
TGTGCCATCAGTGACGGATACTACGAGCAGTACTTC
CAISDGYYEQYF
>TRBV7-6|-|-|TRBJ1-4
TGTGCCAGCAGCTTAGGGGGCACCGCAAGGGAAAAACTGTTTTTT
CASSLGGTAREKLFF
>TRBV11-1|-|-|TRBJ1-1
TGTGCCAGCAACCATGCGCAGGGAGGAGGAACTGAAGCTTTCTTT
CASNHAQGGGTEAFF
>TRBV2|-|few|TRBJ1-5
TGTGCCAGCATGGGGGACGGAAACAATCAGCCCCAGCATTTT
CASMGDGNNQPQHF
>TRBV19|TRBD1|once|TRBJ2-2
TGTGCCAGTAGTGGACAGGGACCGAACACCGGGGAGCTGTTTTTT
CASSGQGPNTGELFF
>TRBV18|TRBD2|once|TRBJ2-7
TGTGCCAGCTCACCACCGTCCAAGACTAGCGGGATCTCCTACGAGCAGTACTTC
CASSPPSKTSGISYEQYF
>TRBV5-5|-|-|TRBJ2-2
TGTGCCAGCAGCTTCAACAGGGCTCAGAGGACCGGGGAGCTGTTTTTT
CASSFNRAQRTGELFF
>TRBV5-1|TRBD1|-|TRBJ1-3
TGCGCCAGCAGCCGATTGGGGACAGGGATCGGAAACACCATATATTTT
CASSRLGTGIGNTIYF
>TRBV7-3|TRBD2|-|TRBJ2-7
TGTGCCAGCAGCCGAAGAACTAGCGGAGCTAGAAGGGACGAGCAGTACTTC
CASSRRTSGARRDEQYF
>TRBV6-5|TRBD1|-|TRBJ1-2
TGTGCCAGTAGAACAGGGGGCAGTAACTATGGCTACACCTTC
CASRTGGSNYGYTF
>TRBV6-1|-|-|TRBJ1-2
TGTGCCAGCAGTGAGCAATATGGCTACACCTTC
CASSEQYGYTF
>TRBV10-3|TRBD1|-|TRBJ1-5
TGTGCCACCAGGACAGGGATTGGACAGCCCCAGCATTTT
CATRTGIGQPQHF
>TRBV11-3|-|-|TRBJ2-3
TGTGCCAGCAGCGGGGGCCTAGTCACAGATACGCAGTATTTT
CASSGGLVTDTQYF
>TRBV11-2|TRBD1|-|TRBJ1-1
TGTGCCAGCAGCTTAACCGGGACAGGGGTGGGCACTGAAGCTTTCTTT
CASSLTGTGVGTEAFF